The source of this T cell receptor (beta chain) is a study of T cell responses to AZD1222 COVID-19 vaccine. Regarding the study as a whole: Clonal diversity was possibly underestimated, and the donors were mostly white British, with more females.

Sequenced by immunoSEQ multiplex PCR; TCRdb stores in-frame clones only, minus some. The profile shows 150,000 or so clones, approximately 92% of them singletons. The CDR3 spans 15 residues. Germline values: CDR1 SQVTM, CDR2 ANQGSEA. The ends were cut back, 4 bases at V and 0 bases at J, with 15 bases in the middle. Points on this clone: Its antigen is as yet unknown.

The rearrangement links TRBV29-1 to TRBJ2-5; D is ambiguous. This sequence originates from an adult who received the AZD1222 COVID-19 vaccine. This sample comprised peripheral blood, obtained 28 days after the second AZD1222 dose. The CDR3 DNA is TGCAGCGTTGTGAGGCAAAGAACGTACCAAGAGACCCAGTACTTC. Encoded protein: CSVVRQRTYQETQYF.